This entry describes one TCR beta chain. This record belongs to a study of blood T cell repertoires in COVID-19. This CDR3 has 13 amino acids. Between the trimmed V and J ends, which lost 7 bases and 2 bases, there was a span of 10 bases. In germline, CDR1 is ENHRY, CDR2 SYGVKD. Method: immunoSEQ multiplex PCR; TCRdb's copy keeps in-frame clones and lacks some. This table holds roughly 240,000 clones, over 80% found once. Participant age was roughly 18 to 95 years, and participants resided in roughly 25 US areas. This chain links TRBV10-3 with TRBJ2-3; a possible D gene is TRBD2 (5 bases). Sequencing was performed on PBMCs or T cells enriched from blood (not recorded which). The clonotype was recovered from a man aged 45-60 years who had been exposed to COVID-19. As DNA, the CDR3 is TGTGCCATCACCGGGGTTCACACAGATACGCAGTATTTT. Protein: CAITGVHTDTQYF.